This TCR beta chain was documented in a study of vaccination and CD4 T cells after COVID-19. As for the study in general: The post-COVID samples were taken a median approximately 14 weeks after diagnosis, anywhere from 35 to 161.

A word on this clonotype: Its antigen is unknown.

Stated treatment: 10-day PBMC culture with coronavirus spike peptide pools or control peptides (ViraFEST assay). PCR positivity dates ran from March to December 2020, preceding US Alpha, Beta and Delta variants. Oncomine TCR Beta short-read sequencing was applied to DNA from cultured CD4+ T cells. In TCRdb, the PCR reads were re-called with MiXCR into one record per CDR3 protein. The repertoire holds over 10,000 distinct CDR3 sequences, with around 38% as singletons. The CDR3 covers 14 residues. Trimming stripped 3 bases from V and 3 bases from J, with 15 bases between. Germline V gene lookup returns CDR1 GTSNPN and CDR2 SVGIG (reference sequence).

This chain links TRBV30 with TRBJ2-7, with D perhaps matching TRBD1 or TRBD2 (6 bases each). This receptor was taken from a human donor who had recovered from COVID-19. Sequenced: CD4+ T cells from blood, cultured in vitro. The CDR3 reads CAWRRGRGRYEQYF. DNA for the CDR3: TGTGCCTGGAGGAGGGGACGGGGGCGCTACGAGCAGTACTTC.